A selection of T cell receptor beta chains follows, all from one sample in a study of graft-versus-host responses after intestinal transplantation. Method: immunoSEQ multiplex PCR; TCRdb's copy keeps in-frame clones and lacks some. The sample yields under 55,000 clones, roughly 90% seen once. Sequenced here: PBMCs, sampled 524 days after transplant. These receptors originate from a human patient who received an intestinal transplant, so some T cells may come from the graft donor. Both conserved end residues are part of each CDR3. Fields, in order: J gene, V gene, clone size, D gene, CDR3 protein, CDR3 DNA. D genes are given only for firm matches. Clone size, where shown, is once, few, many, or a class for clones that have expanded.

TRBJ2-6 TRBV5-1 . TRBD1 CASSKGQGAGANVLTF TGCGCCAGCAGCAAGGGACAGGGGGCCGGGGCCAACGTCCTGACTTTC
TRBJ2-7 TRBV7-9 . . CASSPWTVYEQYF TGTGCCAGCAGCCCATGGACTGTCTACGAGCAGTACTTC
TRBJ2-1 TRBV14 . . CASSQDQDPRGGVFEQFF TGTGCCAGCAGCCAAGATCAAGACCCGAGGGGGGGAGTATTTGAGCAGTTCTTC
TRBJ2-1 TRBV9 . TRBD2 CASSVQAGSSYNEQFF TGTGCCAGCAGCGTCCAAGCGGGGAGCTCCTACAATGAGCAGTTCTTC
TRBJ1-1 TRBV13 . . CASSSNGEGTEAFF TGTGCCAGCAGCTCAAACGGGGAAGGGACTGAAGCTTTCTTT
TRBJ2-7 TRBV5-4 . TRBD2 CASSLPREGPYEQYF TGTGCCAGCAGCTTGCCACGGGAGGGCCCTTACGAGCAGTACTTC
TRBJ2-1 TRBV27 . TRBD1 CASSSSRTGSYNEQFF TGTGCCAGCAGTTCCTCACGGACAGGCTCCTACAATGAGCAGTTCTTC
TRBJ2-5 TRBV19 . TRBD2 CASSLGLAVETQYF TGTGCCAGTAGTTTGGGACTAGCGGTAGAGACCCAGTACTTC
TRBJ2-1 TRBV7-9 . TRBD2 CASSRGAGVGNEQFF TGTGCCAGCAGCCGCGGAGCGGGAGTCGGAAATGAGCAGTTCTTC
TRBJ2-2 TRBV30 . TRBD2 CAWRKVAGVSGELFF TGTGCCTGGAGGAAGGTAGCGGGAGTCTCCGGGGAGCTGTTTTTT
TRBJ2-7 TRBV27 . TRBD2 CASSPQREGLEQYF TGTGCCAGCAGTCCCCAGCGGGAGGGGCTCGAGCAGTACTTC
TRBJ1-5 TRBV28 . . CASRGPNQPQHF TGTGCCAGCAGGGGTCCCAATCAGCCCCAGCATTTT
TRBJ2-4 TRBV19 once . CASSMSSHLAKNIQYF TGTGCCAGTAGTATGTCCTCTCATCTAGCCAAAAACATTCAGTACTTC
TRBJ1-2 TRBV28 . . CASTHNYGYTF TGTGCCAGCACCCATAACTATGGCTACACCTTC
TRBJ2-3 TRBV4-2 . . CASRLGASTDTQYF TGTGCCAGCAGGCTCGGCGCTAGCACAGATACGCAGTATTTT
TRBJ2-7 TRBV29-1 . TRBD1 CSVEPRGLNEQYF TGCAGCGTTGAACCCAGGGGGCTAAACGAGCAGTACTTC
TRBJ2-3 TRBV2 . TRBD1 CASSEQTGNEDTQYF TGTGCCAGCAGTGAACAGACAGGGAATGAGGATACGCAGTATTTT
TRBJ2-3 TRBV18 . TRBD2 CASSPRGLVADTQYF TGTGCCAGCTCACCACGCGGACTAGTTGCAGATACGCAGTATTTT
TRBJ2-2 TRBV12-5 . TRBD2 CASGLVPTGGDTGELFF TGTGCTAGTGGTTTGGTACCGACGGGAGGGGACACCGGGGAGCTGTTTTTT
TRBJ2-4 TRBV5-1 . . CASSLAVGHKNIQYF TGCGCCAGCAGCTTGGCCGTAGGACACAAAAACATTCAGTACTTC
TRBJ2-3 TRBV27 . . CASSLDGLLAGTDTQYF TGTGCCAGCAGTTTAGATGGCCTCTTAGCCGGCACAGATACGCAGTATTTT
TRBJ2-2 TRBV6-1 once . CASTGLYTGELFF TGTGCCAGCACTGGACTGTACACCGGGGAGCTGTTTTTT
TRBJ2-5 TRBV5-1 . . CASSFRGATVGETQYF TGCGCCAGCAGCTTCAGGGGGGCCACGGTGGGGGAGACCCAGTACTTC
TRBJ2-7 TRBV28 . . CASSPGPGYEQYF TGTGCCAGCAGCCCGGGACCGGGGTACGAGCAGTACTTC
TRBJ1-5 TRBV6-6 . TRBD1 CASSAKGQADNQPQHF TGTGCCAGCAGTGCCAAGGGACAGGCAGACAATCAGCCCCAGCATTTT
TRBJ1-5 TRBV6-1 . . CASSEATTQHF TGTGCCAGCAGTGAAGCCACAACCCAGCATTTT
TRBJ2-7 TRBV4-3 . . CASSRSRGGVEQYF TGCGCCAGCAGCCGCAGCAGGGGTGGTGTCGAGCAGTACTTC
TRBJ2-7 TRBV18 . TRBD2 CASSPGSGATYEQYF TGTGCCAGCTCACCGGGTAGCGGGGCCACCTACGAGCAGTACTTC
TRBJ2-7 TRBV2 . TRBD2 CARGAGGSSYEQYF TGTGCCAGAGGGGCGGGAGGTAGCTCCTACGAGCAGTACTTC
TRBJ2-7 TRBV28 . TRBD2 CASSLSLAGEYEQYF TGTGCCAGCAGTTTATCCCTAGCGGGAGAGTACGAGCAGTACTTC
TRBJ2-5 TRBV27 . . CASSPSWIQETQYF TGTGCCAGCAGCCCAAGCTGGATCCAAGAGACCCAGTACTTC